Each of the 10 T cell receptor beta chains below was sequenced from the same sample in a study of T cells after yellow fever vaccination. TCRdb independently ran MiXCR on the 5' RACE reads; one entry per CDR3 protein. Among 360,000 or so distinct CDR3 sequences listed, more than 9% were seen once. Specimen: PBMCs, collected on the day of the first yellow fever vaccination. These TCRs come from a man aged 18 to 29 who received the YFV17D yellow fever vaccine.

The chain recombines TRBV24-1 with TRBJ1-4; 7 bases align to TRBD1. The CDR3 loop spans 13 amino acids. Trimming took 5 bases from V and 8 from J; bases not matched to a gene: 4. Germline CDR1 and CDR2: KGHDR and SFDVKD. CDR3 bases: TGTGCCACCAGTGTCATCAGGGGGGAAAAACTGTTTTTT. It encodes CATSVIRGEKLFF.

This clonotype has more than one count but fewer than ten. The chain carries TRBV5-1 and TRBJ1-1; 7 bases agree with TRBD1. The trim removed 4 bases at V and 4 bases at J, leaving 4 bases unmatched. CDR1 and CDR2 from the germline V gene are SGHRS and YFSETQ. The CDR3 extends over 13 amino acids. CDR3: CASSIGGITEAFF. The CDR3 DNA sequence: TGCGCCAGCAGCATAGGGGGCATCACTGAAGCTTTCTTT.

J is TRBJ2-3 and V is TRBV10-3, with D perhaps matching TRBD1 or TRBD2 (6 bases each). CDR1 is ENHRY, CDR2 SYGVKD, per germline. CDR3 length: 15 residues. Trimming took 4 bases from V and 3 from J, leaving 14 bases between them. The CDR3 nucleotides read TGTGCCATCAGTGCGGAGGGGGGCGCGACAGATACGCAGTATTTT. Protein sequence: CAISAEGGATDTQYF.

This clonotype occurred a few times. The V gene is TRBV7-2, the J gene TRBJ2-2, with D tentatively TRBD2 (6 bases). Germline lookup yields CDR1 SGHTA and CDR2 FQGNSA. The CDR3 is 17 residues long. Trimming took off 0 bases at V and 0 bases at J, with 11 bases between the two ends. CDR3 sequence: CASSLARAGSNTGELFF. CDR3 DNA: TGTGCCAGCAGCTTAGCTAGAGCGGGTTCGAACACCGGGGAGCTGTTTTTT.

The chain uses TRBV6-5 and TRBJ2-6, with D uncertain. CDR1 and CDR2 from the germline V gene are MNHEY and SVGAGI. This CDR3 contains 19 residues. V was trimmed by 0 bases and J by 1 base, leaving 16 bases between them. CDR3 residues: CASSYSLGYLWSGANVLTF. CDR3 coding DNA: TGTGCCAGCAGTTACTCTTTGGGGTACTTATGGTCTGGGGCCAACGTCCTGACTTTC.

The CDR3 DNA sequence: TGCGCCAGCAGCCAAGGACAGGGGGGTGGAAATGAGCAGTTCTTC. It translates to CASSQGQGGGNEQFF. The V and J genes are TRBV4-1 and TRBJ2-1; 9 nucleotides match TRBD1. With V trimmed by 1 base and J by 7 bases, 5 bases remained unmatched. The CDR3 length is 15 residues. Germline CDR1 and CDR2: MGHRA and YSYEKL.

The rearrangement links TRBV5-1 to TRBJ2-7; 11 nucleotides match TRBD2. CDR3 length: 16 amino acids. J gave up 3 bases and V 3 bases, and 8 bases lay outside the gene matches. The germline V gene has CDR1 SGHRS and CDR2 YFSETQ. CDR3 coding DNA: TGCGCCAGCAGCTCCGGGCCGACTAGCGGGGTCTACGAGCAGTACGTC. This codes for CASSSGPTSGVYEQYV.

V and J are TRBV20-1 and TRBJ2-1; 7 bases are a match to TRBD2. Germline-derived CDR1 and CDR2 are DFQATT and SNEGSKA (reference sequence). V was pared by 3 bases and J by 7 bases, with 9 bases of the junction left unmatched. This CDR3 contains 14 residues. CDR3 residues: CSASEAGFKNEQFF. DNA for the CDR3: TGCAGTGCTAGCGAAGCGGGGTTTAAGAATGAGCAGTTCTTC.

The table lists this clonotype with a few counts. The CDR3 loop reads CASSVGGTTSSEQYF. In nucleotides, the CDR3 is TGTGCCAGCAGCGTAGGGGGGACCACTTCCTCGGAGCAGTACTTC. V gene TRBV9 combines with J gene TRBJ2-7, with D perhaps matching TRBD1 or TRBD2 (5 bases each). The CDR3 runs to 15 residues. Between the trimmed V and J ends, which lost 0 bases and 7 bases, there was a span of 17 bases. Germline-derived CDR1 and CDR2 are SGDLS and YYNGEE.

This clonotype has only a few counts. This sequence joins TRBV18 and TRBJ2-1; 7 bases map to TRBD2. CDR3 length: 14 amino acids. The ends lost 0 bases at V and 7 bases at J; junction bases unmatched: 3. CDR1 KGHSH and CDR2 LQKENI come from the germline V gene. CDR3 nucleotides: TGTGCCAGCTCACCACCCCCTAGCGGTAATGAGCAGTTCTTC. Protein sequence: CASSPPPSGNEQFF.